The clone carrying this TCR beta chain was seen ten or more times. Its target is unknown. This CDR3 region has 15 residues. Germline V lookup: CDR1 SQVTM, CDR2 ANQGSEA. Trimming pared 0 bases from V and 4 bases from J, leaving 15 bases between. The data belong to a study of T cells after yellow fever vaccination. On the study more broadly: Where fractions had low cell numbers, libraries were prepared from them with the SMART-Seq v4 Ultra Low Input RNA kit. General observations from the study: Some clonotypes were seen in both the CD4 and the CD8 compartments. These made up a small share and likely arose from convergent recombination. Reappearance after the booster was observed for most primary-vaccination clones (roughly 97% CD4, less than 90% CD8).

Each CDR3 protein is one row after TCRdb ran MiXCR on the 5' RACE reads. There are 200,000 or so distinct CDR3 sequences in the sample; less than 7.5% occur only once, and 0.85% to 1.2% lies in the top ten. This chain connects TRBV29-1 to TRBJ2-5; D is uncertain. The TCR was taken from a man under 40 who received the YFV17D yellow fever vaccine. The starting material was CD4+ T cells sorted from PBMCs, obtained on the day of the yellow fever booster vaccination. For the CDR3, the DNA is TGCAGCGTTGAAGATCCTCACCACCCGTCAGAGACCCAGTACTTC. It codes for CSVEDPHHPSETQYF.